This T cell receptor beta chain was identified during a study of cytomegalovirus exposure and HLA in healthy donors. The germline gives CDR1 SGHNT, CDR2 YYREEE (reference sequence). The CDR3 is made up of 13 amino acids. The germline V and J ends were trimmed by 1 base and 8 bases, with 12 bases remaining between them. On this clone itself: Its antigen is not identified.

Findings and limits, study-wide: Follow-up analysis later connected one missense variant in DCLRE1C with trimming of TCR beta V- and J-genes. Later examination showed HLA-associated TCR beta chains had greater clonal expansion than equally common others.

Researchers ran the PCR with 60 Vbeta and 13 Jbeta primers. Sequencing used immunoSEQ multiplex PCR; TCRdb keeps in-frame clones, though not all of them. The data hold about 80,000 clones, with about 80% observed a single time. The chain uses TRBV5-4 and TRBJ1-2; TRBD1 is a possible D gene (6 bases). The sample consisted of PBMCs. The sequence came from a man between 50 and 59 years old in good health and CMV-seropositive. The CDR3 reads CASSLPAGAGYTF. The CDR3 region has the DNA TGTGCCAGCAGCTTGCCAGCGGGGGCGGGCTACACCTTC.